What follows is one T cell receptor beta chain and its context. Its antigen is still unknown. The sample originates from a study of OX40 agonist ivuxolimab in advanced cancers. Study findings and constraints: Average numbers of expanded clones were greater in CD8+ T cells than in CD4+.

Method: immunoSEQ multiplex PCR; TCRdb's copy keeps in-frame clones and lacks some. This repertoire shows 15,000 to 25,000 clones, about 83% found once; its top ten account for roughly 50%. People who had autoimmune disease history or systemic immunosuppression were excluded. The CDR3 loop spans 12 amino acids. The V gene lost 7 bases and the J gene lost 9 bases, with 13 bases spanning the gap. CDR1 is LNHNV, CDR2 YYDKDF, per germline (reference sequence). The rearrangement links TRBV15 to TRBJ2-1; D remains ambiguous. The sample in question was CD4+ or CD8+ T cells sorted from blood, obtained in a trial of the OX40 agonist ivuxolimab. The sequence was obtained from an adult with an advanced solid tumor such as melanoma, head and neck, liver or kidney cancer. The CDR3: CATIQKGSEQFF. Written as DNA, the CDR3 is TGTGCCACCATCCAAAAGGGTAGTGAGCAGTTCTTC.